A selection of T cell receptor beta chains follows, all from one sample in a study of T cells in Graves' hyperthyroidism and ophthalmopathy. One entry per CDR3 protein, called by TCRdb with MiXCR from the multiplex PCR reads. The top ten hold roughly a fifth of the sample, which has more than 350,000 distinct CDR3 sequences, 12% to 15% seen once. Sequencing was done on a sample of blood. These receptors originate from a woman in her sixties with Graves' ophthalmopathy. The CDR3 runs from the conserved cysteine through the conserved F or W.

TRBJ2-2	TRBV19	CASRWTGGQNTGELFF
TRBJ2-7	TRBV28	CASSLKTGTGFYEQYF
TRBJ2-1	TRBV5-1	CASSLESGVGEQFF
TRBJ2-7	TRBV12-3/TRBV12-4	CASRTSGSSYEQYF
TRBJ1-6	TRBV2	CASRPDTSSYNSPLHF
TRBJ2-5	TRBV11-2	CASSSRREGETQYF
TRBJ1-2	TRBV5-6	CASSLGYGSIYTF
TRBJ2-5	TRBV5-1	CASSGTGYETQYF
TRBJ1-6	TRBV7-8	CASSLAPPNSPLHF
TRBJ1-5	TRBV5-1	CASSNKVGQPQHF
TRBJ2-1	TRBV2	CASSVEADGEQFF
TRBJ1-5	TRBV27	CASSLAGVGQPQHF
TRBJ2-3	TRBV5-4	CASSADRGLTDTQYF
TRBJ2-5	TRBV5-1	CASSPLGAEIQQETQYF
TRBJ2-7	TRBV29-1	CSAAGTSLREQYF
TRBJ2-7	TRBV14	CASSHQVSTQQYF
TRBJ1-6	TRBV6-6	CASSYSTLSNSPLHF
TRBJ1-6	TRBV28	CASSLSDSPLHF
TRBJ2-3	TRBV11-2	CASSPQSGLGTDTQYF
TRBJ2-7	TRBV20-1	CSAPGTTDEQYF
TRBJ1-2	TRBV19	CASSWDRGRGGYTF
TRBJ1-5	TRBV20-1	CSASGGNQPQHF
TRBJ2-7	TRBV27	CASSLGGSVLDEQYF
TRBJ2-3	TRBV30	CAWGGGRGTDTQYF
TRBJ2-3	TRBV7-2	CASSTRRGISTDTQYF
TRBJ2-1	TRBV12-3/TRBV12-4	CASSRPVAGGPNEQFF
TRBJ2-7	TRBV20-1	CSARDPSSGNYEQYF
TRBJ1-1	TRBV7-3	CASSLSGAALAEAFF
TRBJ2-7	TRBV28	CASSLLGYERYF
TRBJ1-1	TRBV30	CAGFRGLLNTEAFF
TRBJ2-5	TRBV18	CASSRGQGGETQYF
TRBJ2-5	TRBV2	CASSKGLGEETQYF
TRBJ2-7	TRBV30	CAWRPGTQSSYEQYF
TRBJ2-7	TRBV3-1	CASSQAQLAGGGEQYF
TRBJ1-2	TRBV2	CASSAPLGYTF
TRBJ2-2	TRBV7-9	CASSPPPSGNTGELFF
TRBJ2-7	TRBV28	CASNNRYEQYF
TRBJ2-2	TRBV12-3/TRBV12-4	CASSLGREGTGELFF
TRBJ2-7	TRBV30	CAWSTRGGQGAYEQYF
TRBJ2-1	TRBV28	CASTRQGAKNEQFF
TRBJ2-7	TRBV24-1	CATSDNRDTPYEQYF
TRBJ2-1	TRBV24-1	CATSKDSGGGTIYNEQFF
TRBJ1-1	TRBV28	CASSLRGGGTEAFF
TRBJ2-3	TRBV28	CASSLFASGRWTDTQYF
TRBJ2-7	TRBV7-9	CASSKGTDSYEQYF
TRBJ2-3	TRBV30	CAWSVPAGPTDTQYF
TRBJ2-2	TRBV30	CAWRNTGQGQVTGELFF
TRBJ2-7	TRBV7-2	CASSFFAGEAYEQYF
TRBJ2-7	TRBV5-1	CASSLELAGPYEQYF
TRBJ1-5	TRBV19	CASSTTRQGINSNQPQHF
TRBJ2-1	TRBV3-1	CASSQEGLAGCNEQFF